These 27 T cell receptor beta chains share one sample of origin, sequenced in a study of cytomegalovirus exposure and HLA in healthy donors (dated by TCRdb to about 2017). The library was built by means of the immunoSEQ multiplex PCR assay. For the multiplex PCR, a mixture combining 60 forward primers for TCR Vbeta segments and 13 reverse primers for TCR Jbeta segments was used. The table was pulled from immuneACCESS by TCRdb, which kept in-frame rearrangements only. Such tables lose some clones; where checked, under half of the loss comes from unresolved V genes, and the rest has no known cause. The sample includes about 120,000 clones, with over 70% observed a single time. Of the sample, around 8% is held by the ten largest clones. The sequencing sample was made of PBMCs. These receptors were taken from a female donor in good health and CMV-seropositive.

This chain uses TRBV6-5 with TRBJ1-2; perhaps TRBD1 as D (5 bases). The CDR3 has 13 amino acids. Trimming removed 6 bases from V and 1 base from J, with 9 bases in between. Looked up from germline, CDR1 is MNHEY and CDR2 is SVGAGI. As DNA, the CDR3 is TGTGCCAGCAGCCCCGGGGGTAACTATGGCTACACCTTC. Translation gives CASSPGGNYGYTF.

The CDR3 loop is CASSGSGARNTGELFF. CDR3 DNA: TGTGCCAGCAGCGGTAGTGGGGCACGGAACACCGGGGAGCTGTTTTTT. The chain carries TRBV7-8 and TRBJ2-2, with D possibly TRBD1 on 5 matching bases. Trimming stripped 5 bases from V and 1 base from J, with 14 bases between. The CDR3 runs 16 residues. Germline loops: CDR1 SGHVS, CDR2 FQNEAQ.

This clone showed up just once. The chain has TRBV15 and TRBJ2-6, with 10 bases lining up with TRBD1. Trimming cost V 1 base and J 2 bases; bases outside gene matches: 5. Germline V gene sequence: CDR1 LNHNV, CDR2 YYDKDF (reference sequence). The CDR3 is 18 amino acids. The CDR3 is CATSRGGTGAPGANVLTF. The CDR3 bases are TGTGCCACCAGCAGAGGAGGGACAGGGGCACCTGGGGCCAACGTCCTGACTTTC. Variable domain in full (rest from reference TRBV15 and TRBJ2-6): DAMVIQNPRYQVTQFGKPVTLSCSQTLNHNVMYWYQQKSSQAPKLLFHYYDKDFNNEADTPDNFQSRRPNTSFCFLDIRSPGLGDTAMYLCATSRGGTGAPGANVLTFGAGSRLTVL.

The chain carries TRBV7-3 and TRBJ1-2; D not resolved. Germline V gene data show CDR1 as SGHTA and CDR2 as FQGTGA. The CDR3 has 13 residues. V was shortened by 1 base and J by 6 bases, with 9 bases between the two germline ends. CDR3 sequence: CASSLIPRDGYTF. In DNA form, the CDR3 reads TGTGCCAGCAGCTTAATTCCGAGGGATGGCTACACCTTC. Using reference TRBV7-3 and TRBJ1-2 for the parts outside the CDR3, the full variable domain is GAGVSQTPSNKVTEKGKYVELRCDPISGHTALYWYRQSLGQGPEFLIYFQGTGAADDSGLPNDRFFAVRPEGSVSTLKIQRTERGDSAVYLCASSLIPRDGYTFGSGTRLTVV.

This rearrangement joins TRBV7-2 to TRBJ2-5; 8 bases match TRBD2. Trimming at V came to 2 bases and at J to 7 bases, leaving 12 bases not matched to a gene. Germline V gives CDR1 SGHTA, CDR2 FQGNSA. The CDR3 runs 16 residues. The CDR3 loop reads CASSLILSGGAGTQYF. The DNA of the CDR3 is TGTGCCAGCAGCTTAATCCTCTCCGGGGGGGCGGGGACCCAGTACTTC.

The chain combines TRBV7-9 with TRBJ1-2; weak D call: TRBD1 (6 bases). Trimming cost V 5 bases and J 2 bases, with 15 bases left between them. Germline V gene data show CDR1 as SEHNR and CDR2 as FQNEAQ (reference sequence). The CDR3 runs to 15 residues. The CDR3 sequence is CASSPNTGRNYGYTF. The CDR3, as DNA: TGTGCCAGCAGCCCGAATACAGGGCGCAACTATGGCTACACCTTC.

The chain employs TRBV2 and TRBJ2-5, with a weak D call TRBD1 (5 bases). Trimming shortened V by 2 bases and J by 2 bases, and 9 bases separated the two germline ends. In germline, CDR1 is SNHLY, CDR2 FYNNEI. The CDR3 totals 14 residues. The CDR3 sequence: CASSERTRQETQYF. CDR3 nucleotide sequence: TGTGCCAGCAGTGAACGGACAAGGCAAGAGACCCAGTACTTC.

A single count supports this clone. The chain recombines TRBV27 with TRBJ2-7, with TRBD1 identical over 10 bases. CDR1 and CDR2 from the germline V gene are MNHEY and SMNVEV (reference sequence). The CDR3 is 16 amino acids. Germline trimming cut 4 bases from V and 3 bases from J; bases unmatched to any gene: 9. CDR3 region: CASSSALGQGIYEQYF. The CDR3 DNA reads as TGTGCCAGCAGTTCCGCCTTGGGACAGGGGATCTACGAGCAGTACTTC.

The chain joins TRBV5-1 to TRBJ1-1; D is ambiguous. The CDR3 length is 14 residues. V was shortened by 0 bases and J by 1 base, with 7 bases between the two germline ends. Germline CDR1 is SGHRS and CDR2 is YFSETQ. The CDR3 region has the DNA TGCGCCAGCAGCTTGGCCCAGGCGAACACTGAAGCTTTCTTT. Protein: CASSLAQANTEAFF.

The J gene is TRBJ1-3, the V gene TRBV7-6; D is unclear. Germline-derived CDR1 and CDR2 are SGHVS and FNYEAQ. With 1 base removed from V and 1 base from J, the gap between germline ends came to 11 bases. The CDR3 contains 16 residues. CDR3 loop: CASSLGRANSGNTIYF. In nucleotides, the CDR3 is TGTGCCAGCAGCTTAGGGCGGGCTAATTCTGGAAACACCATATATTTT.

This chain uses TRBV4-3 with TRBJ1-2, with a possible D match to TRBD1 (5 bases). Germline assignment: CDR1 LGHNA and CDR2 YSLEER. The V end was cut by 0 bases, the J end by 8 bases, with 10 bases between. The CDR3 runs 13 residues. CDR3 sequence: CASSQERGRGYTF. In nucleotides, the CDR3 is TGCGCCAGCAGCCAAGAAAGGGGCCGGGGCTACACCTTC.

This rearrangement joins TRBV5-8 to TRBJ1-4; 10 bases match TRBD1. The germline CDR1 and CDR2 sequences are SGHTS and YDEGEE. This CDR3 spans 15 amino acids. Losses at the gene ends were 2 bases for V and 7 bases for J; bases not matched to a gene: 5. The CDR3: CASSFGQGDSEKLFF. CDR3 nucleotides: TGTGCCAGCAGCTTCGGACAGGGGGATAGTGAAAAACTGTTTTTT. The full variable domain, completed using reference TRBV5-8 and TRBJ1-4, is EAGVTQSPTHLIKTRGQQATLRCSPISGHTSVYWYQQALGLGLQFLLWYDEGEERNRGNFPPRFSGRQFPNYSSELNVNALELEDSALYLCASSFGQGDSEKLFFGSGTQLSVL.

The chain uses TRBV15 and TRBJ2-7, with 7 bases aligning to TRBD2. The CDR3 totals 16 residues. Germline V CDR1 and CDR2: LNHNV, YYDKDF (reference sequence). The V gene end was trimmed by 0 bases and the J gene end by 3 bases; junction bases not matched to a gene: 8. The CDR3 here is CATSRESTGGGYEQYF. DNA for the CDR3: TGTGCCACCAGCAGAGAGTCAACGGGGGGAGGCTACGAGCAGTACTTC.

This chain links TRBV19 with TRBJ2-5; 7 bases match TRBD1. There are 18 residues in the CDR3. Trimming took 5 bases from V and 1 from J; bases not matched to a gene: 16. The germline gives CDR1 LNHDA, CDR2 SQIVND (reference sequence). CDR3 nucleotide sequence: TGTGCCAGTAGTCAGCCCTCGGGACAGCCTTTAACCCAAGAGACCCAGTACTTC. Its translation: CASSQPSGQPLTQETQYF.

This chain joins TRBV6-1 and TRBJ1-3, with D tentatively TRBD1 (6 bases). CDR1 is MNHNS, CDR2 SASEGT, per germline. The CDR3 sequence is 14 residues long. Trimming removed 5 bases at V and 4 bases at J, with 12 bases between. The CDR3 DNA follows: TGTGCCAGCAGTAATAGGGGGTCCGGAAACACCATATATTTT. Amino acid sequence: CASSNRGSGNTIYF.

The chain couples TRBV19 to TRBJ2-2; D is unclear. Germline values: CDR1 LNHDA, CDR2 SQIVND (reference sequence). Between the trimmed V and J ends, which lost 3 bases and 6 bases, there was a span of 8 bases. The CDR3 extends over 13 amino acids. This CDR3 reads CASSIPGAGELFF. The CDR3 DNA follows: TGTGCCAGTAGTATTCCCGGAGCCGGGGAGCTGTTTTTT.

This chain uses TRBV30 with TRBJ1-4; D remains ambiguous. Between the trimmed V and J ends, which lost 0 bases and 11 bases, there was a span of 13 bases. This CDR3 is 13 amino acids long. Germline CDR1 GTSNPN, CDR2 SVGIG (reference sequence). This CDR3 is CAWSVLDRGKLFF. DNA of the CDR3: TGTGCCTGGAGTGTATTAGATCGCGGGAAACTGTTTTTT.

The chain links TRBV28 to TRBJ1-5, with D uncertain. Between the trimmed V and J ends, which lost 4 bases and 9 bases, there was a span of 7 bases. This CDR3 contains 11 residues. Germline V gene sequence: CDR1 MDHEN, CDR2 SYDVKM. CDR3 coding DNA: TGTGCCAGCAGTTCAACCGGGCCCCAGCATTTT. It yields the protein CASSSTGPQHF.

The chain recombines TRBV30 with TRBJ1-1; TRBD1 matches 7 bases. The CDR3 length is 15 residues. The V segment lost 0 bases and the J segment 6 bases; nucleotides outside the gene matches: 10. Germline CDR1 and CDR2: GTSNPN and SVGIG (reference sequence). CDR3 nucleotides: TGTGCCTGGAGTGTACGGGGGACAGTCCCTGCTGAAGCTTTCTTT. Translating it yields CAWSVRGTVPAEAFF.

This clone was picked up one time. The V gene is TRBV11-1, the J gene TRBJ2-3; weak D call: TRBD2 (6 bases). V lost 4 bases and J 6 bases, leaving 8 bases between the germline ends. There are 12 residues in the CDR3. The germline gives CDR1 SGHAT, CDR2 FQDESV (reference sequence). The CDR3 sequence is CASSSRGDTQYF. DNA of the CDR3: TGTGCCAGCAGCTCCCGGGGGGATACGCAGTATTTT.

The V gene is TRBV7-2, the J gene TRBJ1-6; TRBD1 is a possible D gene (6 bases). The V end lost 5 bases, the J end lost 8 bases, and 10 bases lay between the germline ends. The CDR3 sequence is 13 residues long. CDR1 SGHTA and CDR2 FQGNSA come from the germline V gene. CDR3 DNA sequence: TGTGCCAGCAGCCTTCACAGGGATTCACCCCTCCACTTT. Its protein is CASSLHRDSPLHF.

There are a few counts of this clone. The chain uses TRBV9 and TRBJ1-2; 7 nucleotides agree with TRBD1. This CDR3 is built from 15 residues. The V segment lost 1 base and the J segment 2 bases; nucleotides outside the gene matches: 5. CDR1 and CDR2 from the germline V gene are SGDLS and YYNGEE. CDR3 coding DNA: TGTGCCAGCAGCGTATCTCCGGGACAGAACTATGGCTACACCTTC. Encoded protein: CASSVSPGQNYGYTF.

This chain joins TRBV5-8 and TRBJ1-6, with a tentative D call TRBD1 (5 bases). The germline gives CDR1 SGHTS, CDR2 YDEGEE. V was cut by 2 bases and J by 7 bases, with 10 bases left in between. This CDR3 spans 14 amino acids. The CDR3: CASSFRQGNSPLHF. In DNA, the CDR3 is TGTGCCAGCAGCTTTCGGCAGGGCAATTCACCCCTCCACTTT. Complete variable domain (other parts from reference TRBV5-8 and TRBJ1-6): EAGVTQSPTHLIKTRGQQATLRCSPISGHTSVYWYQQALGLGLQFLLWYDEGEERNRGNFPPRFSGRQFPNYSSELNVNALELEDSALYLCASSFRQGNSPLHFGNGTRLTVT.

The V and J genes are TRBV14 and TRBJ2-7; 8 bases are shared with TRBD1. The CDR3 covers 14 residues. J lost 4 bases, V lost 4 bases, and 6 bases had no gene match. Germline V gives CDR1 SGHDN, CDR2 FVKESK. The CDR3, as DNA: TGTGCCAGCAGCCCCGGACAGGGTCGGTACGAGCAGTACTTC. Protein sequence: CASSPGQGRYEQYF.

This chain connects TRBV9 to TRBJ2-4; a weak D match, TRBD2 (7 bases). Per germline, CDR1 SGDLS and CDR2 YYNGEE. Between the trimmed V and J ends, which lost 0 bases and 3 bases, there was a span of 19 bases. The CDR3 has 18 residues. For the CDR3, the DNA is TGTGCCAGCAGCGTAGAGGGGGGAGGGTTGGTAGGCAAAAACATTCAGTACTTC. This sequence encodes CASSVEGGGLVGKNIQYF.

This chain joins TRBV6-6 and TRBJ2-7; 9 positions match TRBD1. The CDR3 extends over 15 amino acids. The germline CDR1 and CDR2 sequences are MNHNY and SVGAGI (reference sequence). V dropped 4 bases and J dropped 2; count of bases not matched to a gene: 6. The CDR3 protein is CASSSRDRETYEQYF. CDR3 in DNA: TGTGCCAGCAGTTCCCGGGACAGGGAAACCTACGAGCAGTACTTC.

The rearrangement joins TRBV6-5 to TRBJ1-4, with TRBD1 identical over 8 bases. This CDR3 is built from 14 residues. Unmatched junction bases numbered 4, after V lost 4 bases and J lost 6 bases. The germline gives CDR1 MNHEY, CDR2 SVGAGI. In DNA, the CDR3 is TGTGCCAGCAGTTCGGGACAGGTTGATGAAAAACTGTTTTTT. It yields the protein CASSSGQVDEKLFF.